This paragraph reports one TCR beta chain. This sample was included in a study of blood T cell repertoires in COVID-19. In the study's own analysis: For nucleated cells, counts were estimated from reference gene primer amplification. Sequencing used immunoSEQ multiplex PCR; TCRdb keeps in-frame clones, though not all of them. V and J calls and clone size are copied from that table; D and trimming were computed from the DNA. Counted here are fewer than 20,000 clones, 90% to 95% occurring once; the ten biggest clones make up 7.2%. The germline CDR1 and CDR2 sequences are SGDLS and YYNGEE. V was cut by 0 bases and J by 6 bases, with 20 bases left in between. This CDR3 region has 17 residues.

The receptor comes from a human donor in a cohort sampled during active COVID-19. Material for sequencing was peripheral blood. The gene calls are TRBV9 and TRBJ2-3; D might be TRBD2 (5 bases). The CDR3 is CASSVDPPGSSYDTQYF. DNA for the CDR3: TGTGCCAGCAGCGTAGACCCTCCTGGGAGCTCTTATGATACGCAGTATTTT.